A single T cell receptor beta chain is shown here with its context. Trimming shortened V by 1 base and J by 5 bases, and 9 bases separated the two germline ends. The CDR3 sequence is 14 residues long. Germline V CDR1 and CDR2: MNHEY, SVGEGT. Indicated time point: sample taken at primary tumor resection. Unsorted whole RNA samples from tumor, nontumor lung or frozen PBMC were sequenced. The data stem from a study of spatial heterogeneity in lung cancer. In TCRdb, the 5' RACE reads were re-called with MiXCR into one record per CDR3 protein. The sample carries roughly 54,000 distinct CDR3 sequences, less than 8.5% recorded once.

This clonotype originated in a female donor with early-stage non-small cell lung cancer. The V gene is TRBV6-2 or TRBV6-3, the J gene TRBJ1-5; D is uncertain. Specimen: PBMCs, collected at surgery. CDR3 sequence (DNA): TGTGCCAGCAGTTACTTGGGTGGGGATCAGCCCCAGCATTTT. Translation gives CASSYLGGDQPQHF.